This T cell receptor beta chain was profiled in a study of blood T cell repertoires in COVID-19. Study-wide context: Whether acute or convalescent, the COVID-19 samples came from the United States, Italy and Spain.

Study processing details: By means of reference gene primer amplification, nucleated cell counts were estimated. TCRdb's copy holds only in-frame clones and misses some; the assay was immunoSEQ multiplex PCR. V and J calls and clone size follow that table, whereas D and trimming were derived from the DNA. The sample lists about 82,000 clones, around 85% occurring once. CDR3 size: 12 residues. CDR1 and CDR2 (germline): SGHAT, FQNNGV. V lost 4 bases to trimming and J lost 8 bases; unmatched junction nucleotides: 3. The chain carries TRBV11-2 and TRBJ1-1; 8 nucleotides line up with TRBD1. What was sequenced was peripheral blood. This receptor was taken from a man at least 80 years old with active or convalescent COVID-19. CDR3 residues: CASSSDRAEAFF. DNA for the CDR3: TGTGCCAGCAGCTCGGACAGGGCCGAAGCTTTCTTT.